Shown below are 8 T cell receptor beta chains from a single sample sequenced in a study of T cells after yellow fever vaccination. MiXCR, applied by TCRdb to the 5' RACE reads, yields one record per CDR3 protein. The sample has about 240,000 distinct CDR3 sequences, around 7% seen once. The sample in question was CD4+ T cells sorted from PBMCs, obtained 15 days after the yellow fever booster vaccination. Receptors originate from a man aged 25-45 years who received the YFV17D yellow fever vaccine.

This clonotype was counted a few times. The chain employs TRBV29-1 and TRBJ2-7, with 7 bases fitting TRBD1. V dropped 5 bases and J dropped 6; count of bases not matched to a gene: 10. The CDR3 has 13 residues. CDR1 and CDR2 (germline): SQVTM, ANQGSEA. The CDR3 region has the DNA TGCAGCGTTTCCCGCGACAGGGCGATCGAGCAGTACTTC. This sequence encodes CSVSRDRAIEQYF.

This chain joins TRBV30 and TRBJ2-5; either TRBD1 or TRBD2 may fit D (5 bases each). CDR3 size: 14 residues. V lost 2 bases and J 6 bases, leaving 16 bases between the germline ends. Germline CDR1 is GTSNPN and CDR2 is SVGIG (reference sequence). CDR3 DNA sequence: TGTGCCTGGAGTCACCAGGGAGTAGGAAAGACCCAGTACTTC. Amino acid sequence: CAWSHQGVGKTQYF.

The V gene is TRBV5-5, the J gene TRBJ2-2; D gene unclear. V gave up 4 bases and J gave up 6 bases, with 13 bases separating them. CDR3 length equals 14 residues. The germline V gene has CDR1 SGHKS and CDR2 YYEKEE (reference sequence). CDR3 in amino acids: CASSPPQQAGELFF. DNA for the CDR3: TGTGCCAGCAGCCCCCCCCAGCAGGCCGGGGAGCTGTTTTTT.

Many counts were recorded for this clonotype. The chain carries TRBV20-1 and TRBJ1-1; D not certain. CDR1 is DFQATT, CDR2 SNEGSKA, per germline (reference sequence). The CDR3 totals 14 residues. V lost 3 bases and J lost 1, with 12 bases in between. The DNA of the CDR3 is TGCAGTGCTAGCCTAGTGGGGTCGAACACTGAAGCTTTCTTT. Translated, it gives CSASLVGSNTEAFF.

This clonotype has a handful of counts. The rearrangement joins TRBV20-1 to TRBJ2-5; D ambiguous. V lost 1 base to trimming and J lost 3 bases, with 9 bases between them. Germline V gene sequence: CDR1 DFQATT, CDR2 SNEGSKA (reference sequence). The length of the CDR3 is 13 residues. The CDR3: CSARAARKETQYF. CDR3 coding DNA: TGCAGTGCTAGAGCTGCCAGAAAAGAGACCCAGTACTTC.

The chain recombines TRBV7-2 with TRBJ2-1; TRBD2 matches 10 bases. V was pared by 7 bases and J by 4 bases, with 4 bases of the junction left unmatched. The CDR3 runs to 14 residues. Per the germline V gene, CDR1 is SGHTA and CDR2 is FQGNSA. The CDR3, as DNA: TGTGCCAGCACCACTAGCGGGAAATACAATGAGCAGTTCTTC. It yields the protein CASTTSGKYNEQFF.

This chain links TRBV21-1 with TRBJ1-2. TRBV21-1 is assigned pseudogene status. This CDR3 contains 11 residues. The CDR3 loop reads CASSTYYGYTF. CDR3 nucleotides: TGTGCCAGCAGCACTTATTATGGCTACACCTTC.

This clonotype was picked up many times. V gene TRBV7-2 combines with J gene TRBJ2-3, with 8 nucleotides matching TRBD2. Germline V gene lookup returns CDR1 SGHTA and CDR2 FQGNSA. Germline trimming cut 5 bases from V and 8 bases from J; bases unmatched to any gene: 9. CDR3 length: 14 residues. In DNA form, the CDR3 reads TGTGCCAGCAGCATCGGGACTAGTCTCTCTACGCAGTATTTT. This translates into CASSIGTSLSTQYF.